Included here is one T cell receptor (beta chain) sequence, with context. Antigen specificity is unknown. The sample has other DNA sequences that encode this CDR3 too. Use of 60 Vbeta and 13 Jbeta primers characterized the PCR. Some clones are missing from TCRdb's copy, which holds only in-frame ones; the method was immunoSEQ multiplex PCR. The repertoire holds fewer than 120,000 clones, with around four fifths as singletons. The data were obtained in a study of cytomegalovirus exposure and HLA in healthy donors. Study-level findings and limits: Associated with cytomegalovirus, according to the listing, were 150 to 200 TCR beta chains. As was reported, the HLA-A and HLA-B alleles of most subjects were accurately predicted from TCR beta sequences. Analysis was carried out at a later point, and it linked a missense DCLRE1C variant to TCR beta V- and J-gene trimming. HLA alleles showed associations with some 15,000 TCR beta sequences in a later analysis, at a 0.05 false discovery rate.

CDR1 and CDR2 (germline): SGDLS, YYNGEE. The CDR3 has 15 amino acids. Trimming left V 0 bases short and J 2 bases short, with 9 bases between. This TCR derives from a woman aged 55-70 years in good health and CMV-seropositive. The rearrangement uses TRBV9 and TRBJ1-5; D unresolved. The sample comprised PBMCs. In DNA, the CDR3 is TGTGCCAGCAGCGTAGGGGGAGGAGGCAATCAGCCCCAGCATTTT. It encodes CASSVGGGGNQPQHF.